This TCR beta chain appears in the sequencing data of a study of PD-1 blockade in classical Hodgkin lymphoma. Study observations and caveats: Prior to therapy, complete responders displayed diversity much like that of newly diagnosed patients. The CD4+ diversity rise by C4D1 was clearest in complete responders.

Regarding this clone: What it recognizes is unknown.

Sequencing was performed with immunoSEQ multiplex PCR; in TCRdb, only in-frame clones are kept and a portion is missing. This table holds more than 90,000 clones, roughly 81% found once. All trial patients relapsed after autologous stem cell transplantation. Patients showed best responses of complete response, partial response or progressive disease. The sequencing used peripheral blood mononuclear cells (PBMCs), collected before the second cycle of nivolumab. The clonotype originates from a human donor with classical Hodgkin lymphoma.

CDR3 nucleotides: TGTGCCAGCAGCTTAGATCGGGGGACTAGGTACACCGGGGAGCTGTTTTTT. This encodes CASSLDRGTRYTGELFF. The chain couples TRBV11-2 to TRBJ2-2, with 8 bases identical to TRBD2. CDR1 is SGHAT and CDR2 is FQNNGV in the germline V gene. This CDR3 region has 17 residues. V shed 0 bases, J shed 3 bases, and the junction held 6 bases outside the gene matches.